The source of this T cell receptor beta chain is a study of cytomegalovirus exposure and HLA in healthy donors. CDR1 is SQVTM, CDR2 ANQGSEA, per germline. The CDR3 loop spans 13 amino acids. V lost 8 bases, J lost 3 bases, and 14 bases lay in between. Whole-study findings and limits: A later examination showed that TCR association rates differed by HLA locus, with DRB1 most and HLA-C fewest. What TCR beta sequences reportedly achieved was accurate prediction of HLA-A and HLA-B alleles in most subjects. When a later analysis compared HLA-associated TCR beta chains with equally common others, the HLA-associated chains turned out to be more clonally expanded and to have lower generation probabilities.

As concerns this clone: The antigen remains unidentified.

PCR amplification relied on 60 Vbeta primers (plus 13 Jbeta primers). Measured with immunoSEQ multiplex PCR; TCRdb has only the in-frame clones, and not every one. The specimen's table records about 210,000 clones. V is TRBV29-1 and J is TRBJ1-3, with D perhaps TRBD1 (5 bases). The clonotype comes from a woman in her thirties in good health and CMV-seropositive. Sequencing used PBMCs. The CDR3 is CSTKGLFGNTIYF. The CDR3 DNA reads as TGCAGCACAAAGGGGCTTTTTGGAAACACCATATATTTT. The full variable domain, in which reference TRBV29-1 and TRBJ1-3 provide the parts outside the CDR3, is SAVISQKPSRDICQRGTSLTIQCQVDSQVTMMFWYRQQPGQSLTLIATANQGSEATYESGFVIDKFPISRPNLTFSTLTVSNMSPEDSSIYLCSTKGLFGNTIYFGEGSWLTVV.